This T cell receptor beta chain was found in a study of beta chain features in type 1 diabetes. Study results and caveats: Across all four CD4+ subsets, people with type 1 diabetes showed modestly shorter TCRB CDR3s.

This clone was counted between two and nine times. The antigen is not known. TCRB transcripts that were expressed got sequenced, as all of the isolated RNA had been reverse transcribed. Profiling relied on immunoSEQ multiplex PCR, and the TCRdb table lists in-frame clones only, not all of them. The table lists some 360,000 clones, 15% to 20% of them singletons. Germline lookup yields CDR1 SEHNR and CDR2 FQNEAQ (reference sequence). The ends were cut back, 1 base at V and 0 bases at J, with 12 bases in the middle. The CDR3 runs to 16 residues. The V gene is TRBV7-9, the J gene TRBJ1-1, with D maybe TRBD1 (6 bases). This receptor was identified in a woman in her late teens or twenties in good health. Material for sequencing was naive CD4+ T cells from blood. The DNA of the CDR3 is TGTGCCAGCAGCTTAGGTTTGGGACACCTGAACACTGAAGCTTTCTTT. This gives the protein CASSLGLGHLNTEAFF.